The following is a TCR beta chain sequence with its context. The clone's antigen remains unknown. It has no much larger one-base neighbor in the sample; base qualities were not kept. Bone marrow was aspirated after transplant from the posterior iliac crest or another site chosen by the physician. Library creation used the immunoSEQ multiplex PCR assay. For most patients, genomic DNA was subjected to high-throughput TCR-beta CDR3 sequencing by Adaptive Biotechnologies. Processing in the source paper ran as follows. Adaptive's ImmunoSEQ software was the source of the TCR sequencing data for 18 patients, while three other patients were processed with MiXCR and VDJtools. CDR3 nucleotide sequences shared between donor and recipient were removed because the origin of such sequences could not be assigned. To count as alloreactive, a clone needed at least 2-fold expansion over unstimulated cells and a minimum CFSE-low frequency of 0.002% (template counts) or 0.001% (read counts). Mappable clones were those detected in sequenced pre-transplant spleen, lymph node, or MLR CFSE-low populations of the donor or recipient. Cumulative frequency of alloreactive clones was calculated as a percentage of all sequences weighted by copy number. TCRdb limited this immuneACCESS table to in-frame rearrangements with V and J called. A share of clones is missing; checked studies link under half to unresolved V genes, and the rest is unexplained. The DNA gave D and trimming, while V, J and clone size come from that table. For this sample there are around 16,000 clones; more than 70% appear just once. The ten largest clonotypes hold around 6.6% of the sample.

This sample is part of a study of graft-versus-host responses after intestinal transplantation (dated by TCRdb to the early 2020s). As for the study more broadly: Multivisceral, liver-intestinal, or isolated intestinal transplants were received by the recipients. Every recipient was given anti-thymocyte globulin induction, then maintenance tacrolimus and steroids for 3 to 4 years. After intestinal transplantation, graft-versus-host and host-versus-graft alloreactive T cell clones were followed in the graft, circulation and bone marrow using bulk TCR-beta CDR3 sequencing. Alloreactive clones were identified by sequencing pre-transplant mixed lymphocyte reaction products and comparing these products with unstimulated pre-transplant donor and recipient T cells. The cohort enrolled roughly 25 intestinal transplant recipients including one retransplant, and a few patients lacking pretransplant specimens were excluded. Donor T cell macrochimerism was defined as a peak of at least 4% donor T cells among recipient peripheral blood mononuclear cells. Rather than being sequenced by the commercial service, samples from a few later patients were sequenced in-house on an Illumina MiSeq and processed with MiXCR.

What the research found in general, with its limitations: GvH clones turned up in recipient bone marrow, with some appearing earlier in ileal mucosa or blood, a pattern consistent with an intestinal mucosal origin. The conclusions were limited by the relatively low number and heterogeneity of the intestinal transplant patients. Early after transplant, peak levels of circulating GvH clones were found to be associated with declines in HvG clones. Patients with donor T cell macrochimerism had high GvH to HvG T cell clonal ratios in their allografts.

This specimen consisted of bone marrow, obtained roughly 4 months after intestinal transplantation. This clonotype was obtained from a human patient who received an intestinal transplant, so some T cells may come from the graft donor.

The DNA sequence is given as TGTGCCAGCAGCGTAGAGGGAGGGAGATACCCCTACGAGCAGTACTTC. Its protein product is CASSVEGGRYPYEQYF. The V gene is TRBV9 and the J gene is TRBJ2-7; TRBD2 lines up with 7 middle nucleotides. The germline V gene gives CDR1 as SGDLS and CDR2 as YYNGEE. Trimmed from V: 0 bases; trimmed from J: 2 bases; junction bases lacking a gene match: 8. Including cysteine and phenylalanine, the CDR3 has 16 amino acids. CDR3 DNA is the only sequence kept; it has 48 bases, read in frame from the first base.